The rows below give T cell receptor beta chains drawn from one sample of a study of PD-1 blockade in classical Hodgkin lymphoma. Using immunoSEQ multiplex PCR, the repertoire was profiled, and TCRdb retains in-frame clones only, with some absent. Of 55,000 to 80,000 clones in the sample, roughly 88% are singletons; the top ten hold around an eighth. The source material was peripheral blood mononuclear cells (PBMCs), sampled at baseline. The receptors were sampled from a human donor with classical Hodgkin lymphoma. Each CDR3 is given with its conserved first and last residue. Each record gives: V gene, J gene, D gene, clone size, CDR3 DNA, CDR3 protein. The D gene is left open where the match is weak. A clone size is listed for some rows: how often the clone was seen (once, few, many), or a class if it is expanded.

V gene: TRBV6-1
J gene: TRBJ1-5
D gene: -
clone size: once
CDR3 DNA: TGTGCCAGCAGTGAAGTAGTGGGTCAGTCCGGTGGCAATCAGCCCCAGCATTTT
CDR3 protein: CASSEVVGQSGGNQPQHF

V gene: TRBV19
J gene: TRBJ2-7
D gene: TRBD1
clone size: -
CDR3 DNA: TGTGCCAGTAGTCCTCGGGACAGGGCCTACGAGCAGTACTTC
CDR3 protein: CASSPRDRAYEQYF

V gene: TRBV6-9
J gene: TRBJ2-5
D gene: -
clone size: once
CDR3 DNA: TGTGCCAGCAGATCCCAGGGGGGGCAAGAGACCCAGTACTTC
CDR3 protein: CASRSQGGQETQYF

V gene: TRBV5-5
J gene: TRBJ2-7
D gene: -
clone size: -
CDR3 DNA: TGTGCCAGCAGCTACGATCCGAACTACGAGCAGTACTTC
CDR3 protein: CASSYDPNYEQYF

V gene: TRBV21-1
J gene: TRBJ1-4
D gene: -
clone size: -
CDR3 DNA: TGTGCCAGCAGCAAAGCGCGACAGGGTCGTGAAAAACTGTTTTTT
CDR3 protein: CASSKARQGREKLFF

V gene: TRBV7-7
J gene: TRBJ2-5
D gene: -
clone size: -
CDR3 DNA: TGTGCCAGCAGCTTAGCGACTAGGCAAGAGACCCAGTACTTC
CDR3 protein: CASSLATRQETQYF

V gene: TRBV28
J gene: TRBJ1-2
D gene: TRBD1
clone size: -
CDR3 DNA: TGTGCCAGCAGATACCGGGACAGCTTCTATGGCTACACCTTC
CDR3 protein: CASRYRDSFYGYTF

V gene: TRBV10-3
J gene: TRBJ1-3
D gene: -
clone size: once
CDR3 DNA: TGTGCCATCAGTGGCCTGAACACCATATATTTT
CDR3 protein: CAISGLNTIYF

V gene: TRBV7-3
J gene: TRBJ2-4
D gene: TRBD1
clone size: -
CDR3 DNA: TGTGCCAGCAGCGTGCGAGGGGGCCGGGACATTCAGTACTTC
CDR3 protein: CASSVRGGRDIQYF

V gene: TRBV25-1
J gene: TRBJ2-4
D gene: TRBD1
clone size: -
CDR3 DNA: TGTGCCAGCAGATCTGGGACAGGGGGCGCAAAAAACATTCAGTACTTC
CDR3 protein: CASRSGTGGAKNIQYF

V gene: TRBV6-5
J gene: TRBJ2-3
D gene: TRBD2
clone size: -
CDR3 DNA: TGTGCCAGTTACCGTGATGCCACTAGCGCAGATACGCAGTATTTT
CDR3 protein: CASYRDATSADTQYF

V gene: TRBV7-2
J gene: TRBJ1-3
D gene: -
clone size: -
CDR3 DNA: TGTGCCAGCAGCTTAGGTTCAGTTGGAAACACCATATATTTT
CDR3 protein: CASSLGSVGNTIYF

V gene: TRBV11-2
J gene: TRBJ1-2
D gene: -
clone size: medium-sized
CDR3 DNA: TGTGCCAGCAGCTTAGGTGCAGGCAGTGGCTACACCTTC
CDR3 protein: CASSLGAGSGYTF

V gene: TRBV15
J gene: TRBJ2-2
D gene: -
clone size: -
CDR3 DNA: TGTGCCACCAGCAGAGATTTGGTAAACACCGGGGAGCTGTTTTTT
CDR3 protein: CATSRDLVNTGELFF

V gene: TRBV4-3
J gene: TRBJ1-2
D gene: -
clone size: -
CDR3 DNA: TGCGCCAGCAGCCAAGACGGGCAGGGAGGGGAGTACGACTATGGCTACACCTTC
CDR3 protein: CASSQDGQGGEYDYGYTF

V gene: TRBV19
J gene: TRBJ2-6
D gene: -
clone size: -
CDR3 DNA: TGTGCCAGTACCCCTGGGGCTGGGGCCAACGTCCTGACTTTC
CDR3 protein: CASTPGAGANVLTF

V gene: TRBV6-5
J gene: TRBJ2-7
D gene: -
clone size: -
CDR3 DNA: TGTGCCAGCAATAGGGGGATCCTCTCCTACGAGCAGTACTTC
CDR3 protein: CASNRGILSYEQYF

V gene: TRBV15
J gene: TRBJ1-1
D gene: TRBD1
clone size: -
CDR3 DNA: TGTGCCACCAGCAGAGCCCTGGACAGGCCCCGTGCCCTAGTCACTGAAGCTTTCTTT
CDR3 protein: CATSRALDRPRALVTEAFF

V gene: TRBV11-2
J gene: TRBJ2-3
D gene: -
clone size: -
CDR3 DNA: TGTGCCAGCAGCTTAGGGGGGGATACGCAGTATTTT
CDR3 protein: CASSLGGDTQYF

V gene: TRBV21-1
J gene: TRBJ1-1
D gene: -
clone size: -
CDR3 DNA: TGTGCCAGCAGCCCCTTCCGCGGGGGCTACACTGAAGCTTTCTTT
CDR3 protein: CASSPFRGGYTEAFF

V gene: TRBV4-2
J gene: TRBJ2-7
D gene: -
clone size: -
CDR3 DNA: TGTGCCAGCAGCCAAGATAATAGGGTTAGCTCCTACGAGCAGTACTTC
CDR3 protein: CASSQDNRVSSYEQYF

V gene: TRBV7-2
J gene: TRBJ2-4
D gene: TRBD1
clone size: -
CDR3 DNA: TGTGCCAGCAGCTCGGACTTTGGACAGGGGGCGTATTTCCAAAACATTCAGTACTTC
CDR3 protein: CASSSDFGQGAYFQNIQYF

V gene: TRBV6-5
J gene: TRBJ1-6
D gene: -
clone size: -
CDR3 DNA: TGTGCCAGCAGTTTGACTGAGAATTCACCCCTCCACTTT
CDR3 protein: CASSLTENSPLHF

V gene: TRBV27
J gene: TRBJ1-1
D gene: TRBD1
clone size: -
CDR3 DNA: TGTGCCACTTGGCCTGACAGGGTCTTTCTTATGAACACTGAAGCTTTCTTT
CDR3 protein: CATWPDRVFLMNTEAFF

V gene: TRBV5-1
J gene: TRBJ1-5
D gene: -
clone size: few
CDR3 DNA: TGCGCCAGCAGCTTGACAGGGAATCAGCCCCAGCATTTT
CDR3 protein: CASSLTGNQPQHF

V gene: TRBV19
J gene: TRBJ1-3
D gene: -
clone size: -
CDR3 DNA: TGTGCCAGTAGTCCCCCTATCGGGAGGCTCAACACCATATATTTT
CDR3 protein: CASSPPIGRLNTIYF

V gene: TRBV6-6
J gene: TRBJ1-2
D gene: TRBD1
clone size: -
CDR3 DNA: TGTGCCAGCAGTTACTCGGACAGGAACTATGGCTACACCTTC
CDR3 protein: CASSYSDRNYGYTF

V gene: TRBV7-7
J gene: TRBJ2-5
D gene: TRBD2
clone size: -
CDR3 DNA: TGTGCCAGCAGCCTAGGGACTAGCGGGGGGGAGACCCAGTACTTC
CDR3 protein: CASSLGTSGGETQYF

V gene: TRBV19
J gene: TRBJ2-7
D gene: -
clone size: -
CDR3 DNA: TGTGCCAGTCGACGAGCGGGCGGGTCTCACGAGCAGTACTTC
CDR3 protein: CASRRAGGSHEQYF

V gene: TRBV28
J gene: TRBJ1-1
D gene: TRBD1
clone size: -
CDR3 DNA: TGTGCCAGCAGTTTAAATGTGGCGGGACAGATCCTGAACACTGAAGCTTTCTTT
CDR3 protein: CASSLNVAGQILNTEAFF

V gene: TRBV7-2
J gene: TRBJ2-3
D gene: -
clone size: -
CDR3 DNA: TGTGCCAGCAGCTTCTGGGGGCGGGGGAGCACAGATACGCAGTATTTT
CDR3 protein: CASSFWGRGSTDTQYF

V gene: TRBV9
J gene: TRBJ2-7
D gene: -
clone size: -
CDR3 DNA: TGTGCCAGCAGCGTCTTCGAAGGCCTCGAGCAGTACTTC
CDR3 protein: CASSVFEGLEQYF

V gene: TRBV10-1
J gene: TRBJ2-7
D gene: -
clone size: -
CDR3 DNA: TGCGCCAGCAGTGCCAGGGAGGTCCCCTACGAGCAGTACTTC
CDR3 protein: CASSAREVPYEQYF

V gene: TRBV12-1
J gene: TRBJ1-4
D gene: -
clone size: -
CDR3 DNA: TGTGCCAGCAGCGCAACCGGGACAGGGAATGAAAAACTGTTTTTT
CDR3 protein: CASSATGTGNEKLFF

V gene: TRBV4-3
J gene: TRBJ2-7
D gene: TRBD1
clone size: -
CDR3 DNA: TGCGCCAGCAGCCTTCCGGGACAGGGGTACGAGCAGTACTTC
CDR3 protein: CASSLPGQGYEQYF

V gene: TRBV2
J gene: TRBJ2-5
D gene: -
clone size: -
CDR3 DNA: TGTGCCAGCAGTGAAGTCGAAGAGACCCAGTACTTC
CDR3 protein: CASSEVEETQYF

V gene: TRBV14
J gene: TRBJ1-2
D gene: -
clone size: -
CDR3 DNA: TGTGCCAGCAGCCAAGATCAAGGGTTGTACCCTGGGTACACCTTC
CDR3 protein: CASSQDQGLYPGYTF

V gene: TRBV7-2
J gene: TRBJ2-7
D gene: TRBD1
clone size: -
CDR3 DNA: TGTGCCAGCAGCTTAGCGGGACAGGGAGGGACCTACGAGCAGTACTTC
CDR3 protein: CASSLAGQGGTYEQYF

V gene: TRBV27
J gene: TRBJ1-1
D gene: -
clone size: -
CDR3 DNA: TGTGCCAGCACGACCGGGAGTAGCACTGAAGCTTTCTTT
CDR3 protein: CASTTGSSTEAFF

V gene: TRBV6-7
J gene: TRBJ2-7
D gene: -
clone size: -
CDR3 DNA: TGTGCCAGCAAAAACGGACACCTCTCCTACGAGCAGTACTTC
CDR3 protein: CASKNGHLSYEQYF

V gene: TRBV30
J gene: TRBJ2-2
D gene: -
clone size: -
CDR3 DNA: TGTGCCTGGGGAGGTGACAAGCTCCCCGGGGAGCTGTTTTTT
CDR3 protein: CAWGGDKLPGELFF

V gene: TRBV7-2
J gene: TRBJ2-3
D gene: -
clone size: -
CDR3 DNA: TGTGCCAGCAGCTTAGTTCACGCGGGGACTAGCACAGATACGCAGTATTTT
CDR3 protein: CASSLVHAGTSTDTQYF

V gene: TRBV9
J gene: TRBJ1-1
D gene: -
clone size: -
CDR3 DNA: TGTGCCAGCAGCGTAGCTGGTGCGCGGAACACTGAAGCTTTCTTT
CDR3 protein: CASSVAGARNTEAFF

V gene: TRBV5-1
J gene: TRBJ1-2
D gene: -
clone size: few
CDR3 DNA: TGCGCCAGCAGTTCGAAGGTGGACTATGGCTACACCTTC
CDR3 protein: CASSSKVDYGYTF

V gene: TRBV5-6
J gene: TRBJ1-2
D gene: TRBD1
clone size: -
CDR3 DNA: TGTGCCAGCAGCGGACAGGGCGGCTATGGCTACACCTTC
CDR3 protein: CASSGQGGYGYTF

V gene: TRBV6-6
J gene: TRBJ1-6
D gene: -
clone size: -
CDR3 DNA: TGTGCCAGCAGTTACTCAGGTCAGGAAAATTCACCCCTCCACTTT
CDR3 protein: CASSYSGQENSPLHF

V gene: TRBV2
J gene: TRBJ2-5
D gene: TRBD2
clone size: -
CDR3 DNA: TGTGCCCTCACTCCCTTGGCGGGGGGGCGGGAGACCCAGTACTTC
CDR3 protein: CALTPLAGGRETQYF

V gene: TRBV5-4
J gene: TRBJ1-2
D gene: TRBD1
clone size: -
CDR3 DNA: TGTGCCAGCAGCTCCACGACAGGGATAAGGCACTATGGCTACACCTTC
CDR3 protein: CASSSTTGIRHYGYTF

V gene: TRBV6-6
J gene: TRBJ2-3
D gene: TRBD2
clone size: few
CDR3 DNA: TGTGCCAGCAGTCCACTAGCGGTATTAATTACGCAGTATTTT
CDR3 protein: CASSPLAVLITQYF

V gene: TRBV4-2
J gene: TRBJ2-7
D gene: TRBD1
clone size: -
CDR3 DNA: TGTGCCAGCAGCCAGTTGGCAGGGGGCAAGTACGAGCAGTACTTC
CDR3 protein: CASSQLAGGKYEQYF

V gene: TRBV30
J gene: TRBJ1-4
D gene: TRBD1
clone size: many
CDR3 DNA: TGTGCCTGGACAAGAGGGACAGTCTATGAAAAACTGTTTTTT
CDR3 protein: CAWTRGTVYEKLFF

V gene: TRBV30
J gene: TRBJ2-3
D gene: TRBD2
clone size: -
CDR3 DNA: TGTGGGGGTAGCGGGGCAGATACGCAGTATTTT
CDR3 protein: CGGSGADTQYF

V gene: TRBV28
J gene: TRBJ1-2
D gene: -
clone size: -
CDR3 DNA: TGTGCCAGCAGTTCCACAGGGTTATCGTCTATCTATGGCTACACCTTC
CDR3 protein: CASSSTGLSSIYGYTF